A single sample is the source of the 10 T cell receptor beta chains below, sequenced in a study of spatial heterogeneity in lung cancer. Notes on the study in general: In tumors, expanded intratumoral alpha and beta TCR counts tracked mutation counts.

These receptors' antigens are unknown. Documented time point: sample taken at primary tumor resection. TCRdb ran MiXCR on the 5' RACE reads and lists one entry per CDR3 protein. This table has about 1,600 distinct CDR3 sequences, 20% to 25% appearing once. The starting material was lung tumor tissue, obtained at surgery. The source of these receptors is a male donor with early-stage non-small cell lung cancer.

Relative to its sample, this clonotype is medium-sized (0.01 to 0.1%). With the library built for alpha chains, this beta chain is off target and its frequency is not meaningful. V and J are TRBV28 and TRBJ2-7; weak D call: TRBD1 (5 bases). The germline gives CDR1 MDHEN, CDR2 SYDVKM. The CDR3 loop spans 12 amino acids. Trimming shortened V by 8 bases and J by 2 bases, and 10 bases separated the two germline ends. For the CDR3, the DNA is TGTGCCAGCCAGGGTCAGCCCTACGAGCAGTACGTC. It is translated as CASQGQPYEQYV.

As to this clonotype: Little can be read into the size of this beta chain, an off-target read in a library designed for alpha chains. V and J are TRBV29-1 and TRBJ2-7; 9 nucleotides align to TRBD1. The CDR3 totals 11 residues. The ends lost 6 bases at V and 6 bases at J; junction bases unmatched: 3. Germline CDR1 SQVTM, CDR2 ANQGSEA. The DNA for the CDR3 is TGCAGCGTAGGACAGGGGAGCGAGCAGTACTTC. Protein product: CSVGQGSEQYF.

Comment on this clonotype: The library was designed around alpha chains, so this beta chain is a stray read whose abundance carries little weight. The V gene is TRBV30, the J gene TRBJ1-2; D might be TRBD1 (5 bases). V dropped 2 bases and J dropped 7 bases, with 11 bases sitting between them. In germline, CDR1 is GTSNPN, CDR2 SVGIG (reference sequence). The CDR3 loop spans 12 amino acids. CDR3 sequence: CAWSTGDTGYTF. Here the CDR3 DNA reads TGTGCCTGGAGTACGGGGGATACTGGCTACACCTTC.

This clonotype is judged medium-sized (0.01 to 0.1%). For a library built for alpha chains, this beta chain is a stray read; little rests on its size. The CDR3: CASSLARQGTSETQYF. CDR3 in DNA: TGTGCCAGCTCACTGGCCCGACAGGGGACTTCAGAGACCCAGTACTTC. The V call is TRBV18, the J call TRBJ2-5, with TRBD1 matching over 8 bases. Trimming cost V 4 bases and J 4 bases; bases outside gene matches: 11. The CDR3 has 16 residues. The germline V gene encodes CDR1 KGHSH and CDR2 LQKENI.

This clonotype is categorized as medium-sized. This beta chain is a stray sequence in a library constructed for alpha chains; its clone size is not meaningful. The chain joins TRBV28 to TRBJ2-5; 10 nucleotides line up with TRBD1. Germline V gives CDR1 MDHEN, CDR2 SYDVKM. V shed 2 bases and J 6 bases; nucleotides not matched to a gene: 6. CDR3 length: 15 amino acids. CDR3 DNA: TGTGCCAGCAGTTTAAAGGGACAGGGGAGGCAGACCCAGTACTTC. This sequence encodes CASSLKGQGRQTQYF.

In this sample, this clonotype is medium-sized. Being off target in a library aimed at alpha chains, this beta chain has a size of little meaning. The chain has TRBV29-1 and TRBJ1-3; D gene ambiguous. Germline V gene lookup returns CDR1 SQVTM and CDR2 ANQGSEA. The CDR3 covers 11 residues. With 2 bases removed from V and 15 bases from J, the gap between germline ends came to 14 bases. This CDR3 is CSVEKGQVGYF. As DNA, the CDR3 is TGCAGCGTTGAAAAGGGCCAGGTTGGATATTTT.

The table lists this clonotype with a count of one. The library was prepared for alpha chains; this beta chain is a stray read, so its frequency means little. The chain is built from TRBV20-1 and TRBJ2-3; D is uncertain. Germline V gene data show CDR1 as DFQATT and CDR2 as SNEGSKA (reference sequence). The CDR3 spans 11 residues. Trimming removed 5 bases at V and 6 bases at J, with 9 bases between. CDR3 loop: CSASRLDTQYF. CDR3 DNA sequence: TGCAGTGCTTCCCGGTTGGATACGCAGTATTTT.

Note on this clonotype: Since the library was made to target alpha chains, this beta chain is a stray read and its abundance is not meaningful. The chain links TRBV20-1 to TRBJ1-6; weak D call: TRBD1 (5 bases). Trimming pared 0 bases from V and 8 bases from J, leaving 14 bases between. Germline CDR1 DFQATT, CDR2 SNEGSKA (reference sequence). This CDR3 contains 15 residues. CDR3 nucleotide sequence: TGCAGTGCTAGAGATATGGGGGGACGGGATTCACCCCTCCACTTT. This encodes CSARDMGGRDSPLHF.

On this clonotype: As an off-target read in a library built for alpha chains, this beta chain has a frequency of little significance. This rearrangement joins TRBV4-2 to TRBJ2-2, with D tentatively TRBD2 (5 bases). This CDR3 contains 16 residues. Per germline, CDR1 LGHNA and CDR2 YNFKEQ. V gave up 1 base and J gave up 3 bases, with 12 bases separating them. CDR3 nucleotide sequence: TGTGCCAGCAGCCAAGGAGGGCTTAGGGACACCGGGGAGCTGTTTTTT. Its protein is CASSQGGLRDTGELFF.

A remark on this clonotype: This beta chain is an unintended read in a library built for alpha chains; its size means little. The rearrangement links TRBV20-1 to TRBJ2-1, with TRBD2 matching 10 bases. The CDR3 runs 15 residues. Germline CDR1 is DFQATT and CDR2 is SNEGSKA (reference sequence). V lost 5 bases to trimming and J lost 4 bases; unmatched junction nucleotides: 8. CDR3 sequence reads: CSALSLAGAYNEQFF. The CDR3 DNA sequence: TGCAGTGCTCTATCTCTAGCGGGAGCGTACAATGAGCAGTTCTTC.